A selection of T cell receptor beta chains follows, all from one sample in a study of blood T cell repertoires in COVID-19. Profiling relied on immunoSEQ multiplex PCR, and the TCRdb table lists in-frame clones only, not all of them. The sample includes some 130,000 clones, about 78% of them seen just once. Sequences were obtained from peripheral blood. The receptor source for this set is a man in his sixties who had recovered from COVID-19. Each CDR3 is given with its conserved first and last residue. The D gene is left open where the match is weak. The size field is filled for only some rows; it gives once, few, many or a size class.

v_call,j_call,clone_size,d_call,cdr3_nt,cdr3_aa
TRBV5-1,TRBJ2-2,-,-,TGCGCCAGCAGCTTGGGGGGACAAAACACCGGGGAGCTGTTTTTT,CASSLGGQNTGELFF
TRBV7-2,TRBJ2-7,-,TRBD1,TGTGCCAGCAACTCCGGGACAGGGGAATACGAGCAGTACTTC,CASNSGTGEYEQYF
TRBV30,TRBJ1-5,-,-,TGTGCCTGGAGTCGGGGAGGGGGTAGAGATCAGCCCCAGCATTTT,CAWSRGGGRDQPQHF
TRBV3-1/TRBV3-2,TRBJ2-1,-,TRBD2,TGTGCCAGCAGCCTCCTAGGACTAGCGGGGGTCCCTGAGCAGTTCTTC,CASSLLGLAGVPEQFF
TRBV29-1,TRBJ2-5,-,TRBD2,TGCAGCGTTGAGGTAGCGGGAGGGTGGGGACAAGAGACCCAGTACTTC,CSVEVAGGWGQETQYF
TRBV3-1/TRBV3-2,TRBJ1-3,-,TRBD1,TGTGCCAGCAGCCCCTTGGACAGGGGTGTCTCTGGAAACACCATATATTTT,CASSPLDRGVSGNTIYF
TRBV16,TRBJ1-2,once,-,TGTGCCAGCAGCCCTACCGGGGGACGGACCACTAACTATGGCTACACCTTC,CASSPTGGRTTNYGYTF
TRBV6-5,TRBJ1-5,-,TRBD1,TGTGCCAGCTTAAAAGGACAGGGGAACCATCAGCCCCAGCATTTT,CASLKGQGNHQPQHF
TRBV3-1/TRBV3-2,TRBJ2-3,-,TRBD2,TGTGCCAGCAGCCAAGGACGCGGGGGGCGGACATATACGCAGTATTTT,CASSQGRGGRTYTQYF
TRBV3-1/TRBV3-2,TRBJ2-2,many,TRBD1,TGTGGCACCGGGACAGGGACGAACACCGGGGAGCTGTTTTTT,CGTGTGTNTGELFF
TRBV28,TRBJ1-2,few,-,TGTGCCAGCAGTTTAACCCAGGGCCCGTTGACCTACACCTTC,CASSLTQGPLTYTF
TRBV19,TRBJ2-1,-,TRBD1,TGTGCCAGTAGTATTGGGACAGGGGCCAATGAGCAGTTCTTC,CASSIGTGANEQFF
TRBV7-9,TRBJ2-7,-,-,TGTGCCAGCAGCTTACGGGTGGCCTACGAGCAGTACTTC,CASSLRVAYEQYF
TRBV19,TRBJ1-1,-,TRBD1,TGTGCCAGTAGCTTTAAGGTGGAGACAGGGAGTGGAGCTTTCTTT,CASSFKVETGSGAFF
TRBV28,TRBJ2-7,-,-,TGTGCCAGCGTAGAGTCTAGAACGGGTCTTCAGTACTTC,CASVESRTGLQYF
TRBV2,TRBJ2-5,-,TRBD2,TGTGCCAGCAGGCCGGGACTAGCGGGAGGAGAGACCCAGTACTTC,CASRPGLAGGETQYF
TRBV7-8,TRBJ2-5,-,-,TGTGCCAGCAGCTTAGCGATACAGGGCGGGTCGGAGACCCAGTACTTC,CASSLAIQGGSETQYF
TRBV5-6,TRBJ1-2,few,-,TGTGCCAGCAGCTTCGATCGGGGAAACTATGGCTACACCTTC,CASSFDRGNYGYTF
TRBV6-5,TRBJ2-2,-,-,TGTGCCAGCAGCCTGGGGGGATCGGCCGGGGAGCTGTTTTTT,CASSLGGSAGELFF
TRBV11-3,TRBJ2-1,-,-,TGTGCCAGCTCCCCGAGCACGAGCTCCTACAATGAGCAGTTCTTC,CASSPSTSSYNEQFF
TRBV3-1/TRBV3-2,TRBJ1-5,-,-,TGTGCCAGCAGCCAAGACCGGGATCAGCCCCAGCATTTT,CASSQDRDQPQHF
TRBV5-6,TRBJ2-2,-,TRBD2,TGTGCCAGCAGACCCGCAGCGGGATTGAACACCGGGGAGCTGTTTTTT,CASRPAAGLNTGELFF
TRBV28,TRBJ2-1,few,TRBD1,TGTGCCAGCAGTTTTAGGGGACAGGGAATCAATGAGCAGTTCTTC,CASSFRGQGINEQFF
TRBV28,TRBJ1-5,few,-,TGTGCCAGCCTAAGACGGGAAAATCAGCCCCAGCATTTT,CASLRRENQPQHF
TRBV9,TRBJ1-6,-,-,TGTGCCAGCAGCGTAGGGGTGGAGGCGGGTTCACCCCTCCACTTT,CASSVGVEAGSPLHF
TRBV19,TRBJ2-1,-,TRBD2,TGTGCCAGTAGGGAAATAGCGGGGGGCCTTTACAATGAGCAGTTCTTC,CASREIAGGLYNEQFF
TRBV9,TRBJ2-5,-,TRBD1,TGTGCCAGCAGCGCAACAGGGGTGGCAGAGACCCAGTACTTC,CASSATGVAETQYF
TRBV28,TRBJ1-1,-,TRBD1,TGTGCCAGCAGACCACAGGGGTGGGGCACTGAAGCTTTCTTT,CASRPQGWGTEAFF
TRBV6-2/TRBV6-3,TRBJ2-2,once,-,TGTGCCAGCAGTTACCCAGTGGCCGGGGAGCTGTTTTTT,CASSYPVAGELFF
TRBV3-1/TRBV3-2,TRBJ2-2,-,-,TGTGCCAGCAGCCAGCGAAATAGGGGGTATGGCGGGGAGCTGTTTTTT,CASSQRNRGYGGELFF
TRBV7-3,TRBJ1-1,-,-,TGTGCCAGCAGCAGAGGACCGGGGGACACTGAAGCTTTCTTT,CASSRGPGDTEAFF
TRBV6-2/TRBV6-3,TRBJ2-1,-,TRBD1,TGTGCCAGCAGCCGCTCCGGGACAGGGCAGTTCTTC,CASSRSGTGQFF
TRBV11-1,TRBJ1-4,-,TRBD1,TGTGCCAGCAGCTTACAGGGGGCCACTAATGAAAAACTGTTTTTT,CASSLQGATNEKLFF
TRBV27,TRBJ1-2,-,-,TGTGCCAGCAGTTTCCAAGGACAAGGGTCCCTTGACTTC,CASSFQGQGSLDF
TRBV29-1,TRBJ1-2,-,-,TGCAGCGTCGAGACAGATCTCTATGGCTACACCTTC,CSVETDLYGYTF
TRBV18,TRBJ1-1,-,-,TGTGCCAGCTCACCCAACGCAGCGAGACCACCTGAAGCTTTCTTT,CASSPNAARPPEAFF
TRBV7-2,TRBJ2-7,-,TRBD2,TGTGCCAGCAGCTTAGGCCTAGCGGGGATCTACGAGCAGTACTTC,CASSLGLAGIYEQYF
TRBV6-2/TRBV6-3,TRBJ2-1,-,-,TGTGCCAGCAGTTTCACTCCTCGGGGTAGGGAGCTGGCGAGTGAGCAGTTCTTC,CASSFTPRGRELASEQFF
TRBV2,TRBJ2-2,few,TRBD2,TGTGCCAGCAGCCACGGACTAGCGGGGGGAACGAACACCGGGGAGCTGTTTTTT,CASSHGLAGGTNTGELFF
TRBV9,TRBJ2-1,-,-,TGTGCCAGCAGCGTAGGAGGAGGGGTTTACAATGAGCAGTTCTTC,CASSVGGGVYNEQFF
TRBV20-1,TRBJ2-3,-,-,TGCAGTGCTAGTCCCAGCGGCCCTAGCACAGATACGCAGTATTTT,CSASPSGPSTDTQYF
TRBV24-1,TRBJ2-6,-,-,TGTGCCACCAGTGATACGGGCTCTGGGGCCAACGTCCTGACTTTC,CATSDTGSGANVLTF
TRBV5-1,TRBJ2-2,-,-,TGCGCCAGCAGCTTGGAGGGGTCGAGCGGGGAGCTGTTTTTT,CASSLEGSSGELFF
TRBV5-5,TRBJ2-7,few,-,TGTGCCAGCAGCTTGGGTGGGAGGGAGCAGTACTTC,CASSLGGREQYF
TRBV5-6,TRBJ1-2,-,TRBD1,TGTGCCAGCAGCGGGGGACAGGCAGGGGACTATGGCTACACCTTC,CASSGGQAGDYGYTF
TRBV9,TRBJ2-5,-,-,TGTGCCAGCAGCGTAGGCGTTGCTCAAGAGACCCAGTACTTC,CASSVGVAQETQYF
TRBV6-5,TRBJ2-7,-,TRBD2,TGTGCCAGCTCCACTAGCGGGCATCGCTACGAGCAGTACTTC,CASSTSGHRYEQYF
TRBV5-5,TRBJ2-7,-,-,TGTGCCAGCAGCTTGGAGGGGTCCCCCGACGAGCAGTACTTC,CASSLEGSPDEQYF
TRBV7-2,TRBJ1-2,-,TRBD1,TGTGCCAGCAGCCGTCCTGGACAGGGTATTAACTATGGCTACACCTTC,CASSRPGQGINYGYTF
TRBV2,TRBJ2-5,-,-,TGTGCCAGCGGAGCCCGGGTGCAAGAGACCCAGTACTTC,CASGARVQETQYF
TRBV13,TRBJ2-1,once,TRBD1,TGTGCCAGCAGCTTAGCCCTCCCCCGACAGGGCGGCACTGAGCAGTTCTTC,CASSLALPRQGGTEQFF
TRBV7-2,TRBJ2-1,-,TRBD2,TGTGCCAGCAGCTCAGCGGGGGGGTCCTACAATGAGCAGTTCTTC,CASSSAGGSYNEQFF
TRBV5-6,TRBJ1-2,-,TRBD1,TGTGCCAGCAGGTCGACAGGGGGCGGCGGCTACACCTTC,CASRSTGGGGYTF
TRBV19,TRBJ1-5,once,TRBD1,TGTGCCAGTAGGGTACAGGGGGCTAGGGATCAGCCCCAGCATTTT,CASRVQGARDQPQHF
TRBV7-2,TRBJ1-4,-,-,TGTGCCAGCAGCCGCGGGGCAGCCTTTAAGGAAAAACTGTTTTTT,CASSRGAAFKEKLFF
TRBV30,TRBJ1-4,-,-,TGTGCCTGGAAGCTTAATGAAAAACTGTTTTTT,CAWKLNEKLFF